The 19 T cell receptor beta chains below all came from one sample that was sequenced in a study of cytomegalovirus exposure and HLA in healthy donors. The primer mix had 60 Vbeta and 13 Jbeta primers. Produced via immunoSEQ multiplex PCR; TCRdb's table is partial and in-frame only. The sample carries under 200,000 clones, more than 60% recorded once. Sequencing used PBMCs. The origin of the receptors is a woman in her 40s in good health and CMV-seropositive.

This chain connects TRBV2 to TRBJ2-1, with a weak D call TRBD2 (5 bases). The CDR3 length is 13 residues. Germline V gene data show CDR1 as SNHLY and CDR2 as FYNNEI. V lost 2 bases, J lost 8 bases, and 10 bases lay in between. The CDR3 spells CASSEWTGDEQFF. For the CDR3, the DNA is TGTGCCAGCAGTGAATGGACTGGCGATGAGCAGTTCTTC.

The chain uses TRBV27 and TRBJ1-4; TRBD1 matches at 8 bases. The length of the CDR3 is 19 residues. From germline, CDR1 is MNHEY and CDR2 SMNVEV (reference sequence). Trimming took 2 bases from V and 8 from J; bases not matched to a gene: 19. CDR3 DNA sequence: TGTGCCAGCAGTTTACTCAGACTTCGGGACAGGCCCTTTCTCGAAAAACTGTTTTTT. It encodes CASSLLRLRDRPFLEKLFF.

This clone has a handful of counts. The chain links TRBV9 to TRBJ2-5, with 7 bases aligning to TRBD2. The CDR3 runs to 14 residues. The junction had 3 bases not matched to a gene; V was cut back by 0 bases and J by 4 bases. Germline V gene data show CDR1 as SGDLS and CDR2 as YYNGEE. CDR3 in amino acids: CASSVAVAGETQYF. The CDR3 region has the DNA TGTGCCAGCAGCGTAGCGGTAGCGGGAGAGACCCAGTACTTC.

The gene calls are TRBV9 and TRBJ2-5, with D tentatively TRBD2 (5 bases). Germline loops: CDR1 SGDLS, CDR2 YYNGEE. V was trimmed by 1 base and J by 6 bases, leaving 16 bases between them. The CDR3 contains 15 residues. CDR3 residues: CASSVSSDYRQTQYF. The CDR3 region has the DNA TGTGCCAGCAGCGTAAGTTCTGACTACCGGCAGACCCAGTACTTC.

The chain employs TRBV6-4 and TRBJ1-3; D might be TRBD2 (6 bases). The J call is uncertain, as TRBJ2-2 better fits the DNA end. The CDR3 contains 14 residues. The V gene's germline CDR1 is MRHNA and CDR2 SNTAGT. CDR3 loop: CASGSWAGTGELFF. The CDR3 DNA sequence: TGTGCCAGCGGCTCCTGGGCGGGGACCGGGGAGCTGTTTTTT.

This clone has more than one count but fewer than ten. V and J are TRBV5-4 and TRBJ2-2; D is possibly TRBD1 (6 bases). V lost 4 bases to trimming and J lost 0 bases, with 10 bases between them. The CDR3 consists of 15 residues. Germline CDR1 reads SGHNT; CDR2 reads YYREEE (reference sequence). The CDR3 spells CASSPDSTNTGELFF. CDR3 in DNA: TGTGCCAGCAGCCCGGACAGCACGAACACCGGGGAGCTGTTTTTT.

V is TRBV5-1 and J is TRBJ2-2; D is uncertain. The germline gives CDR1 SGHRS, CDR2 YFSETQ. V was shortened by 0 bases and J by 5 bases, with 11 bases between the two germline ends. The CDR3 consists of 15 residues. CDR3 in amino acids: CASSLVTVSTGELFF. CDR3 DNA sequence: TGCGCCAGCAGCTTGGTCACAGTTAGTACCGGGGAGCTGTTTTTT.

The chain joins TRBV20-1 to TRBJ1-1, with unresolved D. This CDR3 region has 11 residues. V lost 3 bases and J lost 4, with 6 bases in between. The germline gives CDR1 DFQATT, CDR2 SNEGSKA (reference sequence). CDR3 residues: CSASGLTEAFF. For the CDR3, the DNA is TGCAGTGCTAGTGGCCTCACTGAAGCTTTCTTT.

This rearrangement joins TRBV6-6 to TRBJ1-2, with D tentatively TRBD1 (6 bases). The V and J ends lost 6 bases and 7 bases respectively, with 15 bases between them. Germline assignment: CDR1 MNHNY and CDR2 SVGAGI (reference sequence). The length of the CDR3 is 13 residues. Here the CDR3 reads CASRPTGSGGYTF. CDR3 bases: TGTGCCAGCAGACCCACAGGGTCCGGTGGCTACACCTTC.

The chain employs TRBV27 and TRBJ2-5, with D maybe TRBD2 (5 bases). Matching the DNA end better, TRBJ2-7 makes the J call doubtful. CDR1 MNHEY and CDR2 SMNVEV come from the germline V gene (reference sequence). This CDR3 comprises 19 residues. The CDR3 protein is CASSFRMRASPMSSYEQYF. The DNA of the CDR3 is TGTGCCAGCAGTTTCCGGATGAGGGCGTCGCCTATGAGCTCCTACGAGCAGTACTTC.

V gene TRBV5-1 combines with J gene TRBJ2-7; 9 bases map to TRBD2. Losses at the gene ends were 5 bases for V and 4 bases for J; bases not matched to a gene: 10. The germline V gene has CDR1 SGHRS and CDR2 YFSETQ. The CDR3 totals 15 residues. CDR3 in amino acids: CASRFLRGGEYEQYF. The CDR3 bases are TGCGCCAGCAGGTTCCTTCGCGGGGGGGAGTACGAGCAGTACTTC.

The sample holds one count of this clone. Other DNA sequences of this sample code for an identical CDR3. This chain connects TRBV5-1 to TRBJ2-7; D perhaps matches TRBD2 (6 bases). Trimming removed 2 bases from V and 0 bases from J, with 9 bases in between. The CDR3 contains 14 residues. Germline V CDR1 and CDR2: SGHRS, YFSETQ. The CDR3 DNA is TGCGCCAGCAGCTTAGCGGGCGGCTCCTACGAGCAGTACTTC. It codes for CASSLAGGSYEQYF. Based on the CDR3 plus reference TRBV5-1 and TRBJ2-7, the full variable domain is KAGVTQTPRYLIKTRGQQVTLSCSPISGHRSVSWYQQTPGQGLQFLFEYFSETQRNKGNFPGRFSGRQFSNSRSEMNVSTLELGDSALYLCASSLAGGSYEQYFGPGTRLTVT.

V usage is TRBV29-1 and J usage is TRBJ2-7, with D maybe TRBD2 (5 bases). CDR1 SQVTM and CDR2 ANQGSEA come from the germline V gene. This CDR3 has 13 amino acids. The germline V and J ends were trimmed by 5 bases and 7 bases, with 18 bases remaining between them. CDR3 sequence reads: CSVSAASAGEQYF. CDR3 in DNA: TGCAGCGTTTCAGCGGCGAGCGCGGGTGAGCAGTACTTC.

The V call is TRBV6-5, the J call TRBJ2-7; 8 nucleotides line up with TRBD1. Germline trimming cut 6 bases from V and 0 bases from J; bases unmatched to any gene: 7. The CDR3 totals 15 residues. Germline V CDR1 and CDR2: MNHEY, SVGAGI. The CDR3 loop is CASRRDRISSYEQYF. Here the CDR3 DNA reads TGTGCCAGCAGACGGGACAGGATTAGCTCCTACGAGCAGTACTTC.

CDR3 bases: TGCGCCAGCAGCTTGGGCAGGGGGATGAACTATGGCTACACCTTC. Translating gives CASSLGRGMNYGYTF. This rearrangement joins TRBV5-1 to TRBJ1-2, with 7 bases that match TRBD1. CDR3 length equals 15 residues. Unmatched junction bases numbered 4, after V lost 0 bases and J lost 2 bases. Germline loops: CDR1 SGHRS, CDR2 YFSETQ. The full variable domain, completed using reference TRBV5-1 and TRBJ1-2, is KAGVTQTPRYLIKTRGQQVTLSCSPISGHRSVSWYQQTPGQGLQFLFEYFSETQRNKGNFPGRFSGRQFSNSRSEMNVSTLELGDSALYLCASSLGRGMNYGYTFGSGTRLTVV.

This clone was seen more than once but under ten times. The junction differs from germline at one of its ends, possibly a read error. The chain links TRBV6-6 to TRBJ2-2; 10 nucleotides align to TRBD2. The CDR3 runs 14 residues. Germline V gene lookup returns CDR1 MNHNY and CDR2 SVGAGI (reference sequence). In DNA form, the CDR3 reads TGCGCGACTAGGGGTAGCGGGAGGAGCGGGGAGCTGTTTTTT. Its translation is CATRGSGRSGELFF.

V and J are TRBV19 and TRBJ2-7; TRBD1 matches 12 bases. This CDR3 comprises 16 residues. V was pared by 3 bases and J by 3 bases, with 6 bases of the junction left unmatched. The germline gives CDR1 LNHDA, CDR2 SQIVND (reference sequence). CDR3 amino acids: CASSMAGQGANYEQYF. The DNA of the CDR3 is TGTGCCAGTAGTATGGCGGGACAGGGGGCGAACTACGAGCAGTACTTC.

This clone showed up just a few times. This rearrangement joins TRBV28 to TRBJ2-5, with D tentatively TRBD1 (6 bases). This CDR3 has 12 residues. Between the trimmed V and J ends, which lost 6 bases and 5 bases, there was a span of 10 bases. Germline CDR1 MDHEN, CDR2 SYDVKM. The chain's CDR3 is CASSLDRETQYF. The CDR3 nucleotides read TGTGCCAGCAGCCTAGACAGGGAGACCCAGTACTTC.

V and J are TRBV2 and TRBJ1-4; D unresolved. Germline V gene lookup returns CDR1 SNHLY and CDR2 FYNNEI. The CDR3 has 14 amino acids. Between the trimmed V and J ends, which lost 0 bases and 10 bases, there was a span of 12 bases. The DNA of the CDR3 is TGTGCCAGCAGTGAAGCAATTCGCAGCGGAAAACTGTTTTTT. Its protein product is CASSEAIRSGKLFF.